This T cell receptor beta chain was obtained from a study of metastatic and nonmetastatic thyroid tumors. Original processing methods: For papillary thyroid cancer, a distant-metastasis classifier was constructed from CDR3 differences observed across clinicopathological groups. Using MiXCR, TCRdb re-called clones from the PCR reads. TCRdb's processing, not the authors', yielded these V and J calls. The sample has around 23,000 clones; approximately 9.9% are singletons. This clone has more than one count but fewer than ten. This may come from a read error, since a much larger clone is one base off. Ahead of thyroid surgery, no patient had received treatment of any kind. This CDR3 region has 13 residues. Germline V gene data show CDR1 as KGHSH and CDR2 as LQKENI.

The receptor comes from a female donor with papillary thyroid cancer or a benign thyroid nodule (not recorded which). Some clones in this sample may be carry-over from other donors' samples. The genes are TRBV18 and TRBJ2-7; no reliable D call. The sequencing sample was made of blood. CDR3 protein: CASSPWVQDEQCF. CDR3 DNA: TGTGCCAGCTCACCATGGGTGCAGGACGAGCAGTGCTTC.